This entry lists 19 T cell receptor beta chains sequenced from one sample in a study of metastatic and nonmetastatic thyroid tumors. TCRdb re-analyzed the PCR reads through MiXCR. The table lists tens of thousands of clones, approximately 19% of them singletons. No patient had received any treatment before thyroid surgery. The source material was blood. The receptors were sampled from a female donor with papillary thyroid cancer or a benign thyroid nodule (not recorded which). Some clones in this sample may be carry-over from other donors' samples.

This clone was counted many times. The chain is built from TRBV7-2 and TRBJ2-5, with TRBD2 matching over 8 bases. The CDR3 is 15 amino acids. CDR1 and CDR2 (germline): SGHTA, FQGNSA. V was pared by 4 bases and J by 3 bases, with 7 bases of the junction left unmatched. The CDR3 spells CASSYRSGGEETQYF. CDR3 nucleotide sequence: TGTGCCAGCAGCTACCGGAGCGGGGGCGAAGAGACCCAGTACTTC.

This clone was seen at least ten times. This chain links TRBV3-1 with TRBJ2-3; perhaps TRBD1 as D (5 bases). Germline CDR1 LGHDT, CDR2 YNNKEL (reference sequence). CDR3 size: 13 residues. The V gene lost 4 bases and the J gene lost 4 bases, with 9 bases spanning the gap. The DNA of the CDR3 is TGTGCCAGCAGCCGAGACAGCCCAGATACGCAGTATTTT. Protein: CASSRDSPDTQYF.

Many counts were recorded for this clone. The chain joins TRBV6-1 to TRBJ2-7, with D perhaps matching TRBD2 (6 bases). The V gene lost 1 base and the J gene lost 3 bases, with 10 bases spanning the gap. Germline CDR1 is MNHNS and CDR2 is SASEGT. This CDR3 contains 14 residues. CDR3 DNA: TGTGCCAGCAGTGAAGAACTAGCCATCTACGAGCAGTACTTC. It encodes CASSEELAIYEQYF.

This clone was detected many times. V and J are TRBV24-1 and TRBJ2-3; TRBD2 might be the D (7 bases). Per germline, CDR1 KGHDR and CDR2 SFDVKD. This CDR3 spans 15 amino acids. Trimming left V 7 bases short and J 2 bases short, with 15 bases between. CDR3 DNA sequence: TGTGCCACCAGCCCTGGGCGGGGGCCCACAGATACGCAGTATTTT. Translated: CATSPGRGPTDTQYF.

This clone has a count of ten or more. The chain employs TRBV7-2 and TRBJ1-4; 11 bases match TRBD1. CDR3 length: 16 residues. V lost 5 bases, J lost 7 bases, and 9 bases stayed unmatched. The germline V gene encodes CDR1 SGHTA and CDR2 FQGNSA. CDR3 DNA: TGTGCCAGCAGCAAATTTTCCGGGACAGGGGGTGAAAAACTGTTTTTT. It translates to CASSKFSGTGGEKLFF. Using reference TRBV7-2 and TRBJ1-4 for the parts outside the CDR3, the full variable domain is GAGVSQSPSNKVTEKGKDVELRCDPISGHTALYWYRQSLGQGLEFLIYFQGNSAPDKSGLPSDRFSAERTGGSVSTLTIQRTQQEDSAVYLCASSKFSGTGGEKLFFGSGTQLSVL.

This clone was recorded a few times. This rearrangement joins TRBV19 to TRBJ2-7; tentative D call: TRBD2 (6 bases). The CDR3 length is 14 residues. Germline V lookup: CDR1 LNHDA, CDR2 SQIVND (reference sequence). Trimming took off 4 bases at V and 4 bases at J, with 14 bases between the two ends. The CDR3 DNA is TGTGCCAGTAGTAGTGGGGGAGGAATGTACGAGCAGTACTTC. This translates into CASSSGGGMYEQYF.

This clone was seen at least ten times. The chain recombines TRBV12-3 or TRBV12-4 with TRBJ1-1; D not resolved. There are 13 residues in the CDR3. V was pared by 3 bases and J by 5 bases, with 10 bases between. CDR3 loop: CASSLYAGTEAFF. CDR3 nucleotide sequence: TGTGCCAGCAGTTTGTATGCTGGGACTGAAGCTTTCTTT.

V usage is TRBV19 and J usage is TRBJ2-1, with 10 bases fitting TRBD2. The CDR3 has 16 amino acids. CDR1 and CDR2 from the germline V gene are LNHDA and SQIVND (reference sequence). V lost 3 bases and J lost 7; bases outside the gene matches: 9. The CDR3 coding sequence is TGTGCCAGTAGTATCCCCCTAGCGGGAGTAGTGAATGAGCAGTTCTTC. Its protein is CASSIPLAGVVNEQFF.

The CDR3 bases are TGTGCCAGCAGGGCCGGATCCTACGAGCAGTACTTC. The encoded protein is CASRAGSYEQYF. The chain is built from TRBV6-1 and TRBJ2-7, with unresolved D. Germline CDR1 reads MNHNS; CDR2 reads SASEGT. The ends were cut back, 6 bases at V and 1 base at J, with 7 bases in the middle. The CDR3 covers 12 residues.

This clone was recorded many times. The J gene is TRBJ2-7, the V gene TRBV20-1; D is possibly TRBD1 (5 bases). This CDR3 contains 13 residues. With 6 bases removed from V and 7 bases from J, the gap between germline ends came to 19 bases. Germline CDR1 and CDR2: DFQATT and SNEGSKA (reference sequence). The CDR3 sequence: CSAHHSRAEEQYF. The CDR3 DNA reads TGCAGTGCCCATCATAGCAGGGCTGAGGAGCAGTACTTC.

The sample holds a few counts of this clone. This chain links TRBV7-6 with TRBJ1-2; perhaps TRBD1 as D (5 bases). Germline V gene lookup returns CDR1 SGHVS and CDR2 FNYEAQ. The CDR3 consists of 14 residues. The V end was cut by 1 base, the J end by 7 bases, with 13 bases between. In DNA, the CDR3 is TGTGCCAGCAGCTTAGTGGAGGGACTACGTGGCTACACCTTC. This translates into CASSLVEGLRGYTF.

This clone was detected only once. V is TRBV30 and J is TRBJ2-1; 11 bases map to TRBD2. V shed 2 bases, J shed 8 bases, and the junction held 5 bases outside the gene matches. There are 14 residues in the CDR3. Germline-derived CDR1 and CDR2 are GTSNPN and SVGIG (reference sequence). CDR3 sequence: CAWSPLAGGHEQFF. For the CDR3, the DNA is TGTGCCTGGAGTCCTCTAGCGGGAGGTCATGAGCAGTTCTTC.

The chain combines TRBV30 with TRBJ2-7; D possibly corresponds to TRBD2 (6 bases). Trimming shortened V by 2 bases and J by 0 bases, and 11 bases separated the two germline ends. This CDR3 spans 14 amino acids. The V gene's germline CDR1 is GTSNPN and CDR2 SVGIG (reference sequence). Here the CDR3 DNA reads TGTGCCTGGAGTATGGGGGGATCCTCCTACGAGCAGTACTTC. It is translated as CAWSMGGSSYEQYF.

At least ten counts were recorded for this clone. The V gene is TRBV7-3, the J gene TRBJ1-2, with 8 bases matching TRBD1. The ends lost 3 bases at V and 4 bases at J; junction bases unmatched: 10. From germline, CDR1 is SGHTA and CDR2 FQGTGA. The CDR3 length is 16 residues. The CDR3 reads CASSFYSGQAIYGYTF. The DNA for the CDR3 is TGTGCCAGCAGCTTCTACTCGGGACAGGCGATCTATGGCTACACCTTC.

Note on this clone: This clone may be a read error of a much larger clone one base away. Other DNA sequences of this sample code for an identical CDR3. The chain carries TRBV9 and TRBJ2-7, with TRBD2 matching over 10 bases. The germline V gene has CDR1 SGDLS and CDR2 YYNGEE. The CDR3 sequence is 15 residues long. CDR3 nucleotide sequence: TGCGCCAGCAGCGGGTCGACTAGCGGGTCCTACGAGCAGTACTTC. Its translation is CASSGSTSGSYEQYF. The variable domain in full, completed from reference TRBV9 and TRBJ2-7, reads DSGVTQTPKHLITATGQRVTLRCSPRSGDLSVYWYQQSLDQGLQFLIQYYNGEERAKGNILERFSAQQFPDLHSELNLSSLELGDSALYFCASSGSTSGSYEQYFGPGTRLTVT.

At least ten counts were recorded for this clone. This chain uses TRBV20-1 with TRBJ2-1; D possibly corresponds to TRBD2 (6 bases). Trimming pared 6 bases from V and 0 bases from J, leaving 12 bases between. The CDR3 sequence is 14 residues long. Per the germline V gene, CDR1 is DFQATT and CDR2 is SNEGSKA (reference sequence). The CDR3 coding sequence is TGCAGTGCGCCGGGGGTATACTCCTACAATGAGCAGTTCTTC. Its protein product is CSAPGVYSYNEQFF.

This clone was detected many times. The CDR3 protein is CASSLVGAPGNTIYF. In DNA form, the CDR3 reads TGTGCCAGCAGCTTAGTAGGAGCCCCGGGAAACACCATATATTTT. V usage is TRBV7-2 and J usage is TRBJ1-3; D unclear. The CDR3 runs 15 residues. Trimming shortened V by 1 base and J by 4 bases, and 11 bases separated the two germline ends. CDR1 SGHTA and CDR2 FQGNSA come from the germline V gene.

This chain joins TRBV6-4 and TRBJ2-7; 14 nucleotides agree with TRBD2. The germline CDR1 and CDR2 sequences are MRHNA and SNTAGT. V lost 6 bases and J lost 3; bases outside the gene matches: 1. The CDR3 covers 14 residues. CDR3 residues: CASRTSGGGYEQYF. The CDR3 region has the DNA TGTGCCAGCAGGACTAGCGGGGGGGGCTACGAGCAGTACTTC.

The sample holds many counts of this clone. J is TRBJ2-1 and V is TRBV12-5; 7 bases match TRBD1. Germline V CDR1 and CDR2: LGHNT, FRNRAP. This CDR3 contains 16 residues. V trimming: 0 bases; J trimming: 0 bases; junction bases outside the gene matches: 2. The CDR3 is CASGLVWDSSYNEQFF. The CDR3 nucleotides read TGTGCTAGTGGTTTGGTTTGGGACAGCTCCTACAATGAGCAGTTCTTC.